A selection of T cell receptor beta chains follows, all from one sample in a study of blood T cell repertoires in COVID-19. Assay used: immunoSEQ multiplex PCR; TCRdb lists only in-frame clones, some missing. The sample yields a few hundred thousand clones, about 85% seen once. The sequenced sample consisted of PBMCs or T cells enriched from blood (not recorded which). The source is a woman between 50 and 59 years old who had been exposed to COVID-19. CDR3s include the opening cysteine and the closing phenylalanine or tryptophan. The D gene is left open where the match is weak. Clone size is not always given. Where it is, it says once, few, many or a class for expanded clones.

>TRBD1|NA|TRBV5-5|14|TRBJ2-7
CASSWDRGSYEQYF
TGTGCCAGCAGCTGGGACAGGGGGTCCTACGAGCAGTACTTC
>NA|NA|TRBV4-3|17|TRBJ1-6
CASSQEAYDRDNSPLHF
TGCGCCAGCAGCCAAGAGGCTTACGATCGGGATAATTCACCCCTCCACTTT
>NA|NA|TRBV19|16|TRBJ2-1
CASSMKGRLVDNEQFF
TGTGCCAGTAGTATGAAGGGGCGGCTTGTTGACAATGAGCAGTTCTTC
>NA|NA|TRBV7-2|14|TRBJ1-1
CASSLAGTDTEAFF
TGTGCCAGCAGCTTAGCCGGGACTGACACTGAAGCTTTCTTT
>NA|NA|TRBV6-2/TRBV6-3|16|TRBJ1-1
CASRPDSFLGNTEAFF
TGTGCCAGCAGGCCTGACAGCTTCCTCGGGAACACTGAAGCTTTCTTT
>TRBD2|NA|TRBV5-8|15|TRBJ2-3
CASSPGTTSTDTQYF
TGTGCCAGCTCTCCCGGGACTACGAGCACAGATACGCAGTATTTT
>TRBD1|NA|TRBV19|15|TRBJ1-3
CASGSGTVSGNTIYF
TGTGCCAGTGGATCCGGGACAGTCTCTGGAAACACCATATATTTT
>NA|NA|TRBV20-1|11|TRBJ1-2
CSASPNYGYTF
TGCAGTGCTAGTCCAAACTATGGCTACACCTTC
>NA|NA|TRBV6-5|15|TRBJ2-3
CASSYGQVSTDTQYF
TGTGCCAGCAGTTACGGCCAGGTTAGCACAGATACGCAGTATTTT
>TRBD1|NA|TRBV7-8|21|TRBJ1-2
CASSSGGWGTGGAGSGYGYTF
TGTGCCAGCAGCTCGGGTGGTTGGGGGACAGGGGGAGCCGGTTCAGGGTATGGCTACACCTTC
>TRBD2|NA|TRBV29-1|17|TRBJ2-7
CSAAGLAGGFQRGEQYF
TGCAGCGCCGCCGGACTAGCGGGGGGTTTTCAGCGGGGCGAGCAGTACTTC
>NA|NA|TRBV6-4|15|TRBJ2-3
CASSDSPGSTDTQYF
TGTGCCAGCAGTGACTCACCGGGGAGCACAGATACGCAGTATTTT
>TRBD1|NA|TRBV5-4|13|TRBJ1-4
CASSRDRVGKLFF
TGTGCCAGCAGCCGAGACAGGGTGGGGAAACTGTTTTTT
>TRBD2|NA|TRBV9|17|TRBJ2-3
CASSSRGAGGPTDTQYF
TGTGCCAGCAGCTCCCGTGGAGCGGGGGGTCCCACAGATACGCAGTATTTT
>TRBD1|NA|TRBV7-9|12|TRBJ1-1
CASSRGTEEAFF
TGTGCCAGCAGCCGAGGGACAGAAGAAGCTTTCTTT
>NA|NA|TRBV7-2|15|TRBJ1-5
CASSLAGLRNQPQHF
TGTGCCAGCAGCTTAGCGGGACTCCGCAATCAGCCCCAGCATTTT
>TRBD1|NA|TRBV2|12|TRBJ1-2
CASVQGDYGYTF
TGTGCCAGCGTTCAGGGGGACTATGGCTACACCTTC
>NA|NA|TRBV19|13|TRBJ2-3
CASSLEYTDTQYF
TGTGCCAGTAGTTTAGAGTACACAGATACGCAGTATTTT
>TRBD1|few|TRBV5-1|14|TRBJ1-2
CASSSRGNDYGYTF
TGCGCCAGCAGCTCCAGGGGGAATGACTATGGCTACACCTTC
>NA|NA|TRBV19|17|TRBJ2-6
CASSIRQGSTGANVLTF
TGTGCCAGTAGTATTCGGCAGGGATCGACTGGGGCCAACGTCCTGACTTTC
>NA|NA|TRBV6-5|16|TRBJ2-1
CASSYAKVTGTGEQFF
TGTGCCAGCAGTTACGCTAAAGTCACAGGGACGGGGGAGCAGTTCTTC
>NA|NA|TRBV4-3|16|TRBJ2-7
CASSQDIGLSSYEQYF
TGCGCCAGCAGCCAAGATATTGGCCTCAGCTCCTACGAGCAGTACTTC
>TRBD1|NA|TRBV24-1|17|TRBJ2-2
CATSDLVGDRGTGELFF
TGTGCCACCAGTGACCTAGTAGGGGACAGGGGGACCGGGGAGCTGTTTTTT
>NA|NA|TRBV10-1|11|TRBJ2-7
CARGSGSEQYF
TGCGCCAGAGGGTCGGGGAGCGAGCAGTACTTC
>TRBD1|NA|TRBV5-1|15|TRBJ2-1
CASSPFGDSHNEQFF
TGCGCCAGCAGCCCCTTCGGGGACAGCCACAATGAGCAGTTCTTC
>NA|NA|TRBV4-1|14|TRBJ1-1
CASTGEGGGTEAFF
TGCGCCAGCACGGGAGAAGGGGGGGGAACTGAAGCTTTCTTT
>NA|once|TRBV5-4|17|TRBJ1-2
CASSSPPLQHTNYGYTF
TGTGCCAGCAGCTCCCCCCCATTACAGCATACTAACTATGGCTACACCTTC
>NA|once|TRBV28|13|TRBJ1-2
CASSFQDSQFYTF
TGTGCCAGCAGTTTCCAGGACAGTCAGTTCTACACCTTC
>TRBD1|NA|TRBV18|16|TRBJ2-2
CASSPQGALDTGELFF
TGTGCCAGCTCACCGCAGGGGGCATTGGACACCGGGGAGCTGTTTTTT
>NA|NA|TRBV3-1/TRBV3-2|12|TRBJ1-2
CASSHPRHGYTF
TGTGCCAGCAGCCATCCGCGGCATGGCTACACCTTC
>NA|NA|TRBV2|14|TRBJ1-2
CASSEVHSRYGYTF
TGTGCCAGCAGTGAAGTGCACTCGCGTTATGGCTACACCTTC
>TRBD1|NA|TRBV6-5|15|TRBJ2-7
CASSYQGTGAYEQYF
TGTGCCAGCAGTTACCAGGGGACAGGTGCCTACGAGCAGTACTTC
>NA|once|TRBV10-1|16|TRBJ1-1
CASSESRKGRNTEAFF
TGCGCCAGCAGTGAGTCGAGAAAGGGGCGGAACACTGAAGCTTTCTTT
>NA|NA|TRBV2|14|TRBJ1-2
CASGDTGYNYGYTF
TGTGCCAGCGGGGACACCGGATACAACTATGGCTACACCTTC
>NA|NA|TRBV11-2|15|TRBJ2-3
CASSLQGRSTDTQYF
TGTGCCAGCAGCTTACAGGGCCGGAGCACAGATACGCAGTATTTT
>NA|NA|TRBV28|14|TRBJ2-7
CATGRQGESYEQYF
TGTGCCACTGGCCGTCAAGGAGAATCCTACGAGCAGTACTTC
>NA|NA|TRBV5-4|13|TRBJ1-2
CASGLQGIDGYTF
TGTGCCAGTGGGTTGCAGGGTATAGATGGCTACACCTTC
>TRBD2|NA|TRBV4-3|16|TRBJ2-1
CASSLLSGTSGGEQFF
TGCGCCAGCAGCCTGTTATCCGGGACTAGCGGCGGTGAGCAGTTCTTC
>NA|NA|TRBV7-2|16|TRBJ1-1
CASSFGLYGGNTEAFF
TGTGCCAGCAGCTTCGGACTCTATGGAGGGAACACTGAAGCTTTCTTT
>TRBD2|NA|TRBV15|18|TRBJ2-5
CATSTRRGGISPRETQYF
TGTGCCACCAGCACGCGGCGGGGGGGCATCTCTCCAAGAGAGACCCAGTACTTC
>NA|NA|TRBV29-1|17|TRBJ1-2
CSVEVASGTRGRYGYTF
TGCAGCGTTGAAGTTGCCTCCGGGACTCGAGGTAGATATGGCTACACCTTC
>TRBD2|NA|TRBV18|15|TRBJ2-3
CASSPGTSSTDTQYF
TGTGCCAGCTCACCAGGGACTAGCTCCACAGATACGCAGTATTTT